This is a list of T cell receptor beta chains from one sample in a study of blood T cell repertoires in COVID-19. Sequencing used immunoSEQ multiplex PCR; TCRdb keeps in-frame clones, though not all of them. The repertoire holds roughly 300,000 clones, with 85% to 90% as singletons. Sequencing was carried out using PBMCs or T cells enriched from blood (not recorded which). These receptors were obtained from a young man who had recovered from COVID-19. Both conserved end residues are part of each CDR3. D genes are given only for firm matches. Rows give clone size only sometimes, using once, few, many, or a class for an expanded clone.

TRBD1	NA	TRBV10-3	TRBJ1-5	TGTGCCATCACCGAGGGACAGGGATCCAATCAGCCCCAGCATTTT	CAITEGQGSNQPQHF
NA	NA	TRBV2	TRBJ1-6	TGTGCCAGCACGCGGGGGGTGTTGGTTTCACCCCTCCACTTT	CASTRGVLVSPLHF
TRBD1	NA	TRBV9	TRBJ1-5	TGTGCCAGCAGCGTCGGTGGCAGGGGGGTTCAGCCCCAGCATTTT	CASSVGGRGVQPQHF
NA	NA	TRBV9	TRBJ1-1	TGTGCCAGCAGCGTCCTCCCGGGACATCAGAACACTGAAGCTTTCTTT	CASSVLPGHQNTEAFF
TRBD1	NA	TRBV19	TRBJ1-6	TGTGCCAGTAACCAGGGGGCAGCGGGTTCACCCCTCCACTTT	CASNQGAAGSPLHF
TRBD1	few	TRBV3-1/TRBV3-2	TRBJ1-5	TGTGCCAGCAGCCACGGGGACAGGCCCCAGCATTTT	CASSHGDRPQHF
TRBD2	few	TRBV7-8	TRBJ2-3	TGTGCCAGCAGCTTCGGACTAGCGGGAGTCGGAGATACGCAGTATTTT	CASSFGLAGVGDTQYF
TRBD1	NA	TRBV18	TRBJ1-5	TGTGCCAGCCAGGGGGAGCATAACCAGCCCCAGCATTTT	CASQGEHNQPQHF
TRBD1	NA	TRBV7-9	TRBJ1-4	TGTGCCAGCAGTCCCGGGACAGGGGGTTCTGCTAATGAAAAACTGTTTTTT	CASSPGTGGSANEKLFF
NA	NA	TRBV6-4	TRBJ2-1	TGTGCCAGCAGTGATACCCCGACAGGTGTCAATGAGCAGTTCTTC	CASSDTPTGVNEQFF
NA	NA	TRBV4-2	TRBJ2-7	TGTGCCAGCAGCCCTCTTACGGGTGACTACTACGAGCAGTACTTC	CASSPLTGDYYEQYF
TRBD2	NA	TRBV4-1	TRBJ2-2	TGCGCCAGCAGCCTCCCGGGGGGGAGCGGGGAGCTGTTTTTT	CASSLPGGSGELFF
NA	NA	TRBV27	TRBJ2-3	TGTGCCAGCAGTTTATTCGGGGTGTCAGATACGCAGTATTTT	CASSLFGVSDTQYF
TRBD1	NA	TRBV6-5	TRBJ2-1	TGTGCCAGCAGCGTAATTAGACAGGGTAGCAATGAGCAGTTCTTC	CASSVIRQGSNEQFF